Shown below are 26 T cell receptor gamma chains from a single sample sequenced in a study of gammadelta T cells in human blood. TCRdb applied CATT to the RT-PCR reads for clone calling. Of more than 150 gamma-chain clones listed, about 2.7% are singletons. Sequenced input: Vgamma9Vdelta2 gamma-delta T cells from infant blood. The source is a human donor.

By share of the sample, this clone is large. Other DNA sequences in this sample translate to the same CDR3. The rearrangement joins TRGV9 to TRGJP. V gave up 4 bases and J gave up 4 bases; unmatched junction bases: 4. The CDR3 is made up of 16 amino acids. CDR1 and CDR2 from the germline V gene are GITISATS and ISYDGTV (reference sequence). The CDR3 nucleotides are TGTGCCTTGTGGGACTCCCAAGAGTTGGGCAAAAAAATCAAGGTATTT. It codes for CALWDSQELGKKIKVF.

This clone is large (0.1 to 1%) within its sample. Different DNA sequences within this sample yield the same CDR3. The genes are TRGV10 and TRGJP1. TRGV10 is marked as an open reading frame, function uncertain. This CDR3 has 14 residues. Germline trimming cut 8 bases from V and 0 bases from J; bases unmatched to any gene: 4. CDR3 sequence (DNA): TGTGCTGCGTGGGATCATACCACTGGTTGGTTCAAGATATTT. Protein sequence: CAAWDHTTGWFKIF.

This clone occurred a few times. A much larger clone lies one base from this, so it may be a read error. In the same sample, other DNA sequences code for this CDR3. The rearrangement links TRGV9 to TRGJ1 or TRGJ2. The CDR3 has 11 amino acids. Germline-derived CDR1 and CDR2 are GITISATS and ISYDGTV (reference sequence). V lost 0 bases and J lost 12; bases outside the gene matches: 5. The CDR3 loop reads CALWEVRWKLF. CDR3 DNA: TGTGCCTTGTGGGAGGTGAGGTGGAAACTCTTT.

In its sample, this clone is large. Because the CDR3's place on the DNA is in doubt, the DNA is left out and the CDR3 is given as listed by TCRdb. The V gene is given as TRGV9, and no J gene call is available. Germline lookup yields CDR1 GITISATS and CDR2 ISYDGTV (reference sequence). The CDR3 spans 32 residues, counting both ends. The CDR3 protein is CALWEVRIIIRNSLAVEQHLLSQVSIGRIQHF.

No V gene call was produced; the J gene was TRGJP. This CDR3 comprises 11 residues. As DNA, the CDR3 is TGTGCAAGAGTTGGGCAAAAAATCAAGGTATTT. The encoded protein is CARVGQKIKVF.

This clone occurred a few times. This probably arose from a read error, given a far larger clone one base away. Other DNA variants within this sample encode the same CDR3. The J gene is TRGJP, the V gene TRGV9. Per germline, CDR1 GITISATS and CDR2 ISYDGTV (reference sequence). This CDR3 region has 15 residues. The CDR3 protein is CALWEPELGKKIKVF. The CDR3 DNA reads as TGTGCCTTGTGGGAGCCCGAGTTGGGCAAGAAAATCAAGGTATTT.

This clone was counted only a few times. TCRdb attributes to this sequence the protein of a much larger clone, which differs from the DNA translation at residue 2; a read error is likely, and the protein displayed is translated from the DNA. This chain connects TRGV10 to TRGJP1. TRGV10 is reported as an ORF; its role is uncertain. The CDR3 contains 13 residues. In DNA form, the CDR3 reads TGTACTGCGTGGGATACCACTGGTTGGTTCAAGATATTT. It translates to CTAWDTTGWFKIF.

This clone is labeled as large. The chain has TRGV9 and TRGJP. As TCRdb names no J gene, one was assigned here on the basis of a DNA match to germline. The CDR3 loop spans 17 amino acids. Germline V gene sequence: CDR1 GITISATS, CDR2 ISYDGTV (reference sequence). J lost 4 bases, V lost 0 bases, and 3 bases had no gene match. The CDR3 nucleotides read TGTGCCTTGTGGGAGGTGCGTCAAGAGTTGGGCAAAAAAATCAAGGTATTT. Translated: CALWEVRQELGKKIKVF.

By share of the sample, this clone is large (0.1 to 1%). The chain carries TRGV9 and TRGJP. The ends lost 0 bases at V and 9 bases at J; junction bases unmatched: 2. The CDR3 totals 15 residues. CDR1 and CDR2 (germline): GITISATS, ISYDGTV (reference sequence). The CDR3 nucleotides read TGTGCCTTGTGGGAGGTGACGTTGGGCAAAAAAATCAAGGTATTT. Its translation is CALWEVTLGKKIKVF.

This clone ranks as large (0.1 to 1%). J is TRGJ1 or TRGJ2 and V is TRGV9. CDR3 length equals 11 residues. Germline loops: CDR1 GITISATS, CDR2 ISYDGTV (reference sequence). V was clipped by 6 bases and J by 3 bases; unmatched bases: 2. The CDR3 region is CALWSYYKKLF. Written as DNA, the CDR3 is TGTGCCTTGTGGTCTTATTATAAGAAACTCTTT.

In its sample, this clone ranks as hyperexpanded. This specimen includes other DNA sequences encoding the same CDR3. The chain couples TRGV9 to TRGJP. The CDR3 consists of 16 residues. CDR1 and CDR2 (germline): GITISATS, ISYDGTV (reference sequence). Trimming removed 0 bases from V and 7 bases from J; junction bases left unmatched: 3. The CDR3: CALWEVRELGKKIKVF. The CDR3 DNA is TGTGCCTTGTGGGAGGTGCGGGAGTTGGGCAAAAAAATCAAGGTATTT.

Points on this clone: A mismatch at residue 3 separates the TCRdb protein from the translated DNA, so the protein presented here was translated from the DNA. J is TRGJP and V is TRGV9. TCRdb leaves out the J gene; it was filled in here by matching the DNA to germline. Germline V CDR1 and CDR2: GITISATS, ISYDGTV (reference sequence). The CDR3 has 16 amino acids. CDR3 region: CAWWVGRALGKKIKVF. In DNA, the CDR3 is TGTGCCTGGTGGGTCGGGCGAGCGTTGGGCAAAAAAATCAAGGTATTT.

This clone came up a few times. The TCRdb protein, from a much larger clone, departs from this DNA's translation at residue 3, likely by read error; the protein shown derives from the DNA. V gene TRGV9 combines with J gene TRGJP. The CDR3 totals 16 residues. The germline V gene has CDR1 GITISATS and CDR2 ISYDGTV (reference sequence). The CDR3 bases are TGTGCCTTTTGGGAGGTGCAAGAGTTGGGCAAAAAAATCAAGGTATTT. Translation: CAFWEVQELGKKIKVF.

This clone ranks as hyperexpanded. The same CDR3 also results from other DNA sequences found in this sample. The J gene is TRGJP, the V gene TRGV9. Germline CDR1 and CDR2: GITISATS and ISYDGTV (reference sequence). The V gene end was trimmed by 3 bases and the J gene end by 4 bases; junction bases not matched to a gene: 0. This CDR3 spans 15 amino acids. The CDR3: CALWEQELGKKIKVF. CDR3 bases: TGTGCCTTGTGGGAGCAAGAGTTGGGCAAAAAAATCAAGGTATTT.

This clone was detected a few times. A read error likely explains this, since a far larger clone differs by one base. This chain joins TRGV9 and TRGJP. The J gene was missing in TCRdb and was found by matching the end of the DNA to germline. This CDR3 has 17 residues. Germline CDR1 and CDR2: GITISATS and ISYDGTV (reference sequence). The CDR3 is CAWWEVREELGKKIKVF. In DNA form, the CDR3 reads TGTGCCTGGTGGGAGGTGCGGGAAGAGTTGGGCAAAAAAATCAAGGTATTT.

This clone was counted between two and nine times. TCRdb's protein for this DNA is that of a much larger clone and differs from the translation at residue 3, likely a read error; the protein shown is the DNA translation. The chain uses TRGV9 and TRGJP. Per the germline V gene, CDR1 is GITISATS and CDR2 is ISYDGTV (reference sequence). The CDR3 extends over 16 amino acids. This chain's CDR3 is CAFWEVGELGKKIKVF. CDR3 nucleotides: TGTGCCTTTTGGGAGGTGGGAGAGTTGGGCAAAAAAATCAAGGTATTT.

As regards this clone: The likely explanation is a read error, given a far larger clone one base away. The same CDR3 can be traced to other DNA sequences in this sample. The chain uses TRGV10 and TRGJP1. TRGV10 is labeled an ORF, and its function is uncertain. The CDR3 runs to 16 residues. With V trimmed by 8 bases and J by 4 bases, 14 bases remained unmatched. CDR3 residues: CAAWDYMTHTGWFKIF. The CDR3 DNA follows: TGTGCTGCGTGGGATTATATGACACACACTGGTTGGTTCAAGATATTT.

By frequency in the sample, this clone is hyperexpanded. The chain employs TRGV8 and TRGJ1 or TRGJ2. V trimming: 3 bases; J trimming: 7 bases; junction bases outside the gene matches: 0. Germline assignment: CDR1 VENAVY and CDR2 YDSYNSRV. The CDR3 has 10 residues. In nucleotides, the CDR3 is TGTGCCACCTGGGATTATAAGAAACTCTTT. Translation gives CATWDYKKLF.

Notes on this clone: The protein recorded in TCRdb matches a much larger clone and deviates from this DNA's translation at residue 9, suggesting a read error; the protein here is obtained by translating the DNA. This chain joins TRGV9 and TRGJP. The CDR3 runs to 15 residues. Per the germline V gene, CDR1 is GITISATS and CDR2 is ISYDGTV (reference sequence). CDR3 in amino acids: CALWEVELDKKIKVF. The CDR3 DNA is TGTGCCTTGTGGGAGGTAGAGTTGGACAAAAAAATCAAGGTATTT.

By share, this clone ranks as large. The chain combines TRGV9 with TRGJP. V lost 2 bases and J lost 4; bases outside the gene matches: 2. CDR1 is GITISATS, CDR2 ISYDGTV, per germline (reference sequence). There are 16 residues in the CDR3. The CDR3 here is CALWEGQELGKKIKVF. The CDR3 DNA is TGTGCCTTGTGGGAGGGACAAGAGTTGGGCAAAAAAATCAAGGTATTT.

This clone has only a few counts. The translation of this DNA and the TCRdb protein of a much larger clone differ at residues 5 and 13, probably owing to a read error; the protein shown here is translated from the DNA. This chain uses TRGV10 with TRGJP1. TRGV10 is given ORF status, its function remaining uncertain. The CDR3 contains 16 residues. CDR3 bases: TGTGCTGCGTGGGAGTATATGACCCACACTGGTTGGCTCAAGATATTT. Residues: CAAWEYMTHTGWLKIF.

This clone was seen a few times. A read error likely explains this, since a far larger clone differs by one base. The sample holds other DNA sequences that translate to the same CDR3. The gene calls are TRGV9 and TRGJP. The CDR3 contains 16 residues. The V gene's germline CDR1 is GITISATS and CDR2 ISYDGTV (reference sequence). The CDR3 bases are TGTGCCCTGTGGGAGGTGCGGGAGTTGGGCAAAAAAATCAAGGTATTT. Protein product: CALWEVRELGKKIKVF.

With regard to this clone: The protein TCRdb lists belongs to a much larger clone and differs from this DNA's translation at residue 6, which points to a read error; the protein shown is made from the DNA. The chain combines TRGV9 with TRGJP. The CDR3 is 15 residues long. V was clipped by 2 bases and J by 10 bases; unmatched bases: 5. CDR1 and CDR2 (germline): GITISATS, ISYDGTV (reference sequence). CDR3 sequence: CALWEGGLGKKIKVF. The CDR3 DNA reads as TGTGCCTTGTGGGAGGGGGGCTTGGGCAAAAAAATCAAGGTATTT.

On this clone itself: TCRdb's entry gives the protein of a much larger clone, which mismatches this DNA's translation at residue 3, likely from a read error; the protein reported here is translated from the DNA. J is TRGJP and V is TRGV9. CDR1 and CDR2 from the germline V gene are GITISATS and ISYDGTV (reference sequence). There are 16 residues in the CDR3. CDR3 nucleotides: TGTGCCTGGTGGGACTCCCAAGAGTTGGGCAAAAAAATCAAGGTATTT. It encodes CAWWDSQELGKKIKVF.

The called J gene is TRGJP, whereas the V gene has no call. This CDR3 has 15 amino acids. CDR3 DNA sequence: TGCTCAGGTGGTGGGCAAGAGTTGGGCAAAAAAATCAAGGTATTT. Protein product: CSGGGQELGKKIKVF.

By proportion, this clone is hyperexpanded. A read error may be the cause here, since a much bigger clone is one base away. This chain connects TRGV9 to TRGJP. Germline V gene lookup returns CDR1 GITISATS and CDR2 ISYDGTV (reference sequence). J gave up 5 bases and V 0 bases, and 1 base lay outside the gene matches. This CDR3 comprises 16 residues. The CDR3: CALWEVKELGKKIKVF. The CDR3 DNA follows: TGTGCCTTGTGGGAGGTGAAAGAGTTGGGCAAAAAAATCAAGGTATTT.